The sequence of this T cell receptor beta chain was determined in a study of tumor and adjacent non-tumor tissue in lung cancer. TCRbeta libraries were built with three rounds of nested PCR, modified from ARM-PCR. TCRdb recomputed calls from the multiplex PCR reads with MiXCR, one row per CDR3 protein. The sample lists approximately 120,000 distinct CDR3 sequences; 55% to 75% were seen once. The CDR3 runs to 14 residues. Germline CDR1 and CDR2: LGHNT and FRNRAP. With 9 bases removed from V and 2 bases from J, the gap between germline ends came to 15 bases. The template was RNA from unsorted bulk tissue. Study-level results: Higher tumor TCR diversity was associated with shorter survival. In normal lung, the top 100 clones were significantly more dominant than in tumor.

About this clonotype: Its antigen is unknown.

Sequenced material: lung tumor tissue. The gene calls are TRBV12-5 and TRBJ2-3, with D perhaps matching TRBD2 (6 bases). The TCR originated in a man aged 30 to 45 with non-small cell lung cancer. CDR3 nucleotides: TGTGCTAGAAGCGCGGGGAAAAACACAGATACGCAGTATTTT. Its translation: CARSAGKNTDTQYF.